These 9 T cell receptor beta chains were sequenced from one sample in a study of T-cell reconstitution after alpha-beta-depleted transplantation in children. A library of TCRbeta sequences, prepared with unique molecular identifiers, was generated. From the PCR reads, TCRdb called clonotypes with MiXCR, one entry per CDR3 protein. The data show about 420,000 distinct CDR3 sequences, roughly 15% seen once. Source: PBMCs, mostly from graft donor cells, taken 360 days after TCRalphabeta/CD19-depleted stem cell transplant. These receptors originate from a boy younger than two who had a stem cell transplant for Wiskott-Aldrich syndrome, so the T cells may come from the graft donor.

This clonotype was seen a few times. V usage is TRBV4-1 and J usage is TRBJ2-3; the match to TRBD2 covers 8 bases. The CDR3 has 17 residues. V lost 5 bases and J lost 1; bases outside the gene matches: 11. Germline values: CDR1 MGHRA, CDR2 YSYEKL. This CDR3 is CASSLIERGTGTDTQYF. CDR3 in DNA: TGCGCCAGCAGCTTAATCGAGCGGGGGACCGGCACAGATACGCAGTATTTT.

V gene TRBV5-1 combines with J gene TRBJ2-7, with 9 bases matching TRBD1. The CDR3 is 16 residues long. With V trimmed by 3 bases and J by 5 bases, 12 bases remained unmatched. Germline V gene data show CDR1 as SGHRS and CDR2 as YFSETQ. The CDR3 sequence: CASSSGSGDRVNEQYF. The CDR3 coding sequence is TGCGCCAGCAGCTCCGGGAGCGGGGACAGGGTGAACGAGCAGTACTTC.

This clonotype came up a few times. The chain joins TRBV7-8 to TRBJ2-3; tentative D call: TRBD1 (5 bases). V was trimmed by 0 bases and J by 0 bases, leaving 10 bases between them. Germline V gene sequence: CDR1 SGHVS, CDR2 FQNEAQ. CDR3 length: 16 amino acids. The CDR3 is CASSLAIRESTDTQYF. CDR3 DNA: TGTGCCAGCAGCTTAGCAATCAGGGAAAGCACAGATACGCAGTATTTT.

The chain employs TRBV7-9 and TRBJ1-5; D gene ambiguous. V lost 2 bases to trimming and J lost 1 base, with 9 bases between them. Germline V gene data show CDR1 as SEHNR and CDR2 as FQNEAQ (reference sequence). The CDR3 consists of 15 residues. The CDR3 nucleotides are TGTGCCAGCAGCTTATCGTCTTCGAGCAATCAGCCCCAGCATTTT. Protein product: CASSLSSSSNQPQHF. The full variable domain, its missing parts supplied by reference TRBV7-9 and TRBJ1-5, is DTGVSQNPRHKITKRGQNVTFRCDPISEHNRLYWYRQTLGQGPEFLTYFQNEAQLEKSRLLSDRFSAERPKGSFSTLEIQRTEQGDSAMYLCASSLSSSSNQPQHFGDGTRLSIL.

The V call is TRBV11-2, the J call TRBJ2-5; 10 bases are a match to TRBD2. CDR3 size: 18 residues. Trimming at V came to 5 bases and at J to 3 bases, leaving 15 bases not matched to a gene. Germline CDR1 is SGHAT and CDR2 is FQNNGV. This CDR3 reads CASSPNRGLAVPKETQYF. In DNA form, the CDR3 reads TGTGCCAGCAGCCCTAACCGAGGACTAGCGGTACCAAAAGAGACCCAGTACTTC.

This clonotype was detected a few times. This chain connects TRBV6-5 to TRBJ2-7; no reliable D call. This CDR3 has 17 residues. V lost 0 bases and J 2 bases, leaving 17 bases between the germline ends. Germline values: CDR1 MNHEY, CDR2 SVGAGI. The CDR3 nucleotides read TGTGCCAGCAGTTACTCGAATGGAGCGCGATTCCCCTACGAGCAGTACTTC. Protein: CASSYSNGARFPYEQYF.

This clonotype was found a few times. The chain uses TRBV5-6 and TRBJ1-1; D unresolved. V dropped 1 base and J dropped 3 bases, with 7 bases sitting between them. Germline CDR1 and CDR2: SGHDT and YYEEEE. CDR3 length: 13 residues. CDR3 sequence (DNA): TGTGCCAGCAGCTTGCCGGGAGACACTGAAGCTTTCTTT. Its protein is CASSLPGDTEAFF. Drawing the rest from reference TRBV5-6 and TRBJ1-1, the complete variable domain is DAGVTQSPTHLIKTRGQQVTLRCSPKSGHDTVSWYQQALGQGPQFIFQYYEEEERQRGNFPDRFSGHQFPNYSSELNVNALLLGDSALYLCASSLPGDTEAFFGQGTRLTVV.

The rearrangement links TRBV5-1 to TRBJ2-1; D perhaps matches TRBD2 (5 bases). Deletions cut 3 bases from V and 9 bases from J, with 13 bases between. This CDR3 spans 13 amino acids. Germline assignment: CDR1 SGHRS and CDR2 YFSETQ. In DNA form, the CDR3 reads TGCGCCAGCAGCTCTCCGTCGGGGTCTGAGCAGTTCTTC. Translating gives CASSSPSGSEQFF.

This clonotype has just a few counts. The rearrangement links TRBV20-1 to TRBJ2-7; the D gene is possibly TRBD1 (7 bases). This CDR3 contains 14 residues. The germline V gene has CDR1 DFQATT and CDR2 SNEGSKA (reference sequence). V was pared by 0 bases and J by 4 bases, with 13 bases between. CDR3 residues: CSAREEGAVYEQYF. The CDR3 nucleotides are TGCAGTGCTAGAGAGGAGGGGGCGGTGTACGAGCAGTACTTC.